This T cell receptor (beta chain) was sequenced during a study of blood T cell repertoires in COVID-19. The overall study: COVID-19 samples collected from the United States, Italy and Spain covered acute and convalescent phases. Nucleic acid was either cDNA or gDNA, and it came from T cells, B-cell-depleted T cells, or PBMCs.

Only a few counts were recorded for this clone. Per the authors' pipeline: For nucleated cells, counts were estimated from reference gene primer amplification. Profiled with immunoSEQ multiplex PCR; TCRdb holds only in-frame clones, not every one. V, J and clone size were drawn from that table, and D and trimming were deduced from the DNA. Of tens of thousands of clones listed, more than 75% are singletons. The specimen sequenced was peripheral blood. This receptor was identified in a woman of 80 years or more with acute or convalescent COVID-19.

The CDR3 reads CASSSPGVLLYEQYF. The CDR3 DNA sequence: TGTGCCAGCAGCTCTCCAGGGGTGCTCCTATACGAGCAGTACTTC. The gene calls are TRBV5-8 and TRBJ2-7; weak D call: TRBD1 (6 bases). The V gene lost 3 bases and the J gene lost 4 bases, with 17 bases spanning the gap. Per the germline V gene, CDR1 is SGHTS and CDR2 is YDEGEE. The CDR3 is 15 amino acids. Full variable domain (remainder filled in from reference TRBV5-8 and TRBJ2-7): EAGVTQSPTHLIKTRGQQATLRCSPISGHTSVYWYQQALGLGLQFLLWYDEGEERNRGNFPPRFSGRQFPNYSSELNVNALELEDSALYLCASSSPGVLLYEQYFGPGTRLTVT.